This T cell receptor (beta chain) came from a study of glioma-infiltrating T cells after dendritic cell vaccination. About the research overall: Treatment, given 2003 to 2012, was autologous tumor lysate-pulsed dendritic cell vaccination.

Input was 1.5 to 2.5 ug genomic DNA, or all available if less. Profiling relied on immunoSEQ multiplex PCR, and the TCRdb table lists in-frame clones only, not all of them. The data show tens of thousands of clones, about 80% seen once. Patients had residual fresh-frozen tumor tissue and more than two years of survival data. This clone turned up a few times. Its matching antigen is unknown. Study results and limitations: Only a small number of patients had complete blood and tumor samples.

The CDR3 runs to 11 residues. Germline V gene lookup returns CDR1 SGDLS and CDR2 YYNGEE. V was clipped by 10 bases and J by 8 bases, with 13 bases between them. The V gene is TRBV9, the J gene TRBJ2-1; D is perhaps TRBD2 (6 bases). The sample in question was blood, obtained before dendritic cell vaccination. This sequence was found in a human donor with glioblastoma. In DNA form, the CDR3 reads TGTGCCGGATCGCGGGGCGATGAGCAGTTCTTC. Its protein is CAGSRGDEQFF.